This TCR beta chain emerged from a study of T-cell memory formation after mild COVID-19. TCRdb redid the calling of the 5' RACE reads with MiXCR, one entry per CDR3 protein. The table lists about 110,000 distinct CDR3 sequences, 15% to 20% of them singletons, with about 6% in the top ten. The germline gives CDR1 SGHRS, CDR2 YFSETQ. The CDR3 spans 14 residues. With 0 bases removed from V and 4 bases from J, the gap between germline ends came to 8 bases. This clonotype originated in a man aged 18 to 30 who had mild COVID-19 (a few samples of this study predate the infection). Cell type and time point are not known. The rearrangement links TRBV5-1 to TRBJ2-1; TRBD2 might be the D (5 bases). The material sequenced was PBMCs or a T cell subset sorted from them (not recorded which). CDR3 DNA: TGCGCCAGCAGCTTGGTCGGGGTTTACAATGAGCAGTTCTTC. This encodes CASSLVGVYNEQFF. The whole variable domain, filled in from reference TRBV5-1 and TRBJ2-1, reads KAGVTQTPRYLIKTRGQQVTLSCSPISGHRSVSWYQQTPGQGLQFLFEYFSETQRNKGNFPGRFSGRQFSNSRSEMNVSTLELGDSALYLCASSLVGVYNEQFFGPGTRLTVL.